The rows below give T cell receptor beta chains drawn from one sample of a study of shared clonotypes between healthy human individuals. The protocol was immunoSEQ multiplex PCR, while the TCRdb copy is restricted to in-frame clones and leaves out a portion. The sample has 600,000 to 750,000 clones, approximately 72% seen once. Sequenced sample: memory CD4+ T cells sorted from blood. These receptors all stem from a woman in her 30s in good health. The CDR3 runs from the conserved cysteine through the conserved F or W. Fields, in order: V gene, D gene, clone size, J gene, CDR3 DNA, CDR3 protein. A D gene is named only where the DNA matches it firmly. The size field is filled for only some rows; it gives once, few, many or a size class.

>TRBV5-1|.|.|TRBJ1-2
TGCGCCAGCAGCAGAGGGGCGGAGGCCCAAGGGGGCTACACCTTC
CASSRGAEAQGGYTF
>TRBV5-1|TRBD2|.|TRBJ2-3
TGCGCCAGCAGCGTTGAGCGGGGGACCTGGACAGATACGCAGTATTTT
CASSVERGTWTDTQYF
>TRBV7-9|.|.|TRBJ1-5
TGTGCCAGCAGCTTCCCTGAACGGGGTATACCCCAGCATTTT
CASSFPERGIPQHF
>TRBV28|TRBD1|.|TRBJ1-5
TGTGCCAGCAGGGCAGACAGGGGCAGCAATCAGCCCCAGCATTTT
CASRADRGSNQPQHF
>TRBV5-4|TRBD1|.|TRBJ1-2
TGTGCCAGCAGCATGACAGGGTCTAACTATGGCTACACCTTC
CASSMTGSNYGYTF
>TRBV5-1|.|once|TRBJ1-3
TGCGCCAGCAGCTTCGACCTACAGGGAGCGGGAAACACCATATATTTT
CASSFDLQGAGNTIYF
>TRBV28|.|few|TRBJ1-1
TGTGCCACCTACCCCGGGGGGCACACTGAAGCTTTCTTT
CATYPGGHTEAFF
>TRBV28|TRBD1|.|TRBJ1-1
TGTGCCAGCAGTAGCGGACAGGGGAGAAGAGCTTTCTTT
CASSSGQGRRAFF
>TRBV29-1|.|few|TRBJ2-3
TGCAGCGTTGATCCGTTAACTAGCACAGATACGCAGTATTTT
CSVDPLTSTDTQYF
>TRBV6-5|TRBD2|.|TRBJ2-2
TGTGCCAGCAGTGGGGCTAGCGGAAACACCGGGGAGCTGTTTTTT
CASSGASGNTGELFF
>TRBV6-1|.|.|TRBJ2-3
TGTGCCAGCAGTGATTTAGGGGGAAGCACAGATACGCAGTATTTT
CASSDLGGSTDTQYF
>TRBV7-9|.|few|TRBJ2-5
TGTGCCAGCAGGCCGGGAGCGGGTCAAGAGACCCAGTACTTC
CASRPGAGQETQYF
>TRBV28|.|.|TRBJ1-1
TGTGCCAGCGGCAGGTCCCAAACTGAAGCTTTCTTT
CASGRSQTEAFF
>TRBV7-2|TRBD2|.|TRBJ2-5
TGTGCCAGCAGCTTAGCGCGGGAGACGGAGACCCAGTACTTC
CASSLARETETQYF
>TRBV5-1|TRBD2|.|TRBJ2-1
TGCGCCAGCAGCTCAGCGGGAGTTGAGCAGTTCTTC
CASSSAGVEQFF
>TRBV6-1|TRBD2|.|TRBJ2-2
TGTGCCAGCAGTGAAGGACTAGCATCAGGGGAGCTGTTTTTT
CASSEGLASGELFF
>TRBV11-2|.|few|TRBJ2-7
TGTGCCAGCAGCTTAGGCGGCAGGGGGGTATACGAGCAGTACTTC
CASSLGGRGVYEQYF
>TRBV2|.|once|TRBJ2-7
TGTGCCAGCAGTCGGGGATCCTACGAGCAGTACTTC
CASSRGSYEQYF
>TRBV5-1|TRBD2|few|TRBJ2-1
TGCGCCAGCAGCCTCGCTAGCGGAGGATACAATGAGCAGTTCTTC
CASSLASGGYNEQFF
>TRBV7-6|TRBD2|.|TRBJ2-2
TGTGCCAGCAGCGCCCGGGACGGGGGGTCTTACGGGGAGCTGTTTTTT
CASSARDGGSYGELFF
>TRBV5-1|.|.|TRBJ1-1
TGCGCCAGCAGCCGGGCCAGAAATAATGAAGCTTTCTTT
CASSRARNNEAFF
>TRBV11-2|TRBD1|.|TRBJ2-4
TGTGCCAGCAGCTTCAGAGGGGGCGGCAAAAACATTCAGTACTTC
CASSFRGGGKNIQYF
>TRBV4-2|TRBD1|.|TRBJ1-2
TGTGCCAGCAGCCAAGAGTACAGGGGTAAGATGTATGGCTACACCTTC
CASSQEYRGKMYGYTF
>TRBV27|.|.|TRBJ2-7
TGTGCCAGCAGTGCTGCGTCGGATAGGTCTCACGAGCAGTACTTC
CASSAASDRSHEQYF
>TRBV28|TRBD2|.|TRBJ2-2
TGTGCCAGCAGGAGGACTAGCGGGATAGGGGAGCTGTTTTTT
CASRRTSGIGELFF
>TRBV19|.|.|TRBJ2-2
TGTGCCAGTAGCAACCAAGGTGGGAGTCCCGGGGAGCTGTTTTTT
CASSNQGGSPGELFF
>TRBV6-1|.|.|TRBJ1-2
TGTGCCAGCAGTGAAAACCAACAGGGAGCCTCGAGCTACACCTTC
CASSENQQGASSYTF
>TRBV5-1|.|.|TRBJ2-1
TGCGCCAGCAGCCTCCTTGCGGGACCTTCCTACAATGAGCAGTTCTTC
CASSLLAGPSYNEQFF
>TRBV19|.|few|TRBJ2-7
TGTGCCAGTAGTTCCAGATTGGTAGCCGAGCAGTACTTC
CASSSRLVAEQYF
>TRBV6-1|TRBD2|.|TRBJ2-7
TGTGCCAGCAGTAGAACAGCGGGAGCTGGCGAGCAGTACTTC
CASSRTAGAGEQYF
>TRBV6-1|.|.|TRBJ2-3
TGTGCCAGCACTCAGGAAGTTGCGCAGTATTTT
CASTQEVAQYF
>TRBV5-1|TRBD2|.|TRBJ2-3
TGCGCCAGCAGCTTTGGGACTAGTCGGGGGTCGGATACGCAGTATTTT
CASSFGTSRGSDTQYF
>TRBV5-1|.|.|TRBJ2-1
TGCGCCAGCAGGGACTTCAACAATGAGCAGTTCTTC
CASRDFNNEQFF
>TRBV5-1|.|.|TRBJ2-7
TGCGCCAGCAGCTCCTGGACAGCCCGAACCGAGCAGTACTTC
CASSSWTARTEQYF
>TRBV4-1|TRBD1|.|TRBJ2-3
TGCGCCAGCAGCACACCGGGACAGGGGGCCACAGATACGCAGTATTTT
CASSTPGQGATDTQYF
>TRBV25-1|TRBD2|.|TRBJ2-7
TGTGCCAGCAGTTACGGACTAGCGGGAGACCATTACGAGCAGTACTTC
CASSYGLAGDHYEQYF
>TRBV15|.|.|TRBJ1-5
TGTGCCACCAGCAGCTTGTGGACGGGATCCAATCAGCCCCAGCATTTT
CATSSLWTGSNQPQHF
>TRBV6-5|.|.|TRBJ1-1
TGTGCCAGCAGTTACCCGGGTCAGGGCACTGAAGCTTTCTTT
CASSYPGQGTEAFF
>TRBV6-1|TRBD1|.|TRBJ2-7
TGTGCCAGCAGGGGGCGGGGACAGGTCCCCTACGAGCAGTACTTC
CASRGRGQVPYEQYF
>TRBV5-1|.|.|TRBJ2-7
TGCGCCAGCAGCCTCAGGGGAGACTACGAGCAGTACTTC
CASSLRGDYEQYF
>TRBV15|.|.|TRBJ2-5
TGTGCCACCAGCCGAACACGGAGCGTCCAAGAGACCCAGTACTTC
CATSRTRSVQETQYF
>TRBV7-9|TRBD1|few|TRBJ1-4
TGTGCCAGCAGCTTAGGACAGGGAGCGACTAATGAAAAACTGTTTTTT
CASSLGQGATNEKLFF
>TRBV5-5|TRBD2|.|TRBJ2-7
TGTGCCAGCAGCTTGGTAGCGGGAGCCTACGAGCAGTACTTC
CASSLVAGAYEQYF
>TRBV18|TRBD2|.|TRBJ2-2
TGTGCCAGCTCACCAGGTAGCGGGGCCGGGGAGCTGTTTTTT
CASSPGSGAGELFF
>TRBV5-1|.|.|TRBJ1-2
TGCGCCAGCAGCTTGGACGCTAACTATGGCTACACCTTC
CASSLDANYGYTF
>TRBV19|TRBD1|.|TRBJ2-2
TGTGCCAGTATGGGACAGGGGTCCACCGGGGAGCTGTTTTTT
CASMGQGSTGELFF